This T cell receptor (beta chain) stems from a study of beta chain features in type 1 diabetes. The study reverse transcribed the entire isolated RNA, so it sequenced expressed TCRB transcripts. Here immunoSEQ multiplex PCR was the method, and the copy in TCRdb shows in-frame clones only, minus some. The table has under 200,000 clones, around 8% seen once. Sorting based on CD45RO/CCR7/CD25/CD127/CD95/CD27 separated CD4+ naive, central memory, regulatory and stem cell-like memory cells. Sequencing was done on a sample of central memory CD4+ T cells from blood. This sequence originates from a young man in good health.

The CDR3 loop reads CASSRDRGINEQFF. The CDR3 DNA sequence: TGTGCCAGCAGCAGGGACAGGGGGATCAATGAGCAGTTCTTC. This rearrangement joins TRBV7-2 to TRBJ2-1; TRBD1 matches at 11 bases. CDR1 SGHTA and CDR2 FQGNSA come from the germline V gene. The CDR3 is 14 residues long. V shed 5 bases, J shed 6 bases, and the junction held 3 bases outside the gene matches.